These 31 T cell receptor beta chains were all obtained from the same sample, sequenced in a study of cytomegalovirus exposure and HLA in healthy donors (dated by TCRdb to 2016 to 2017). Library preparation was by the immunoSEQ multiplex PCR assay. TCRdb retrieved this table from immuneACCESS and kept in-frame rearrangements only. Not all clones are present; in checked studies, unresolved V genes account for under half, and no reason is known for the remainder. The sample yields fewer than 250,000 clones; 80% to 90% were counted once. In total, the top ten clones hold 2.5% to 3% of the sample. Sequenced input: PBMCs. These TCRs come from a man between 18 and 29 years old in good health and CMV-seronegative.

This clone appeared a few times. The chain joins TRBV7-2 to TRBJ2-2; 8 bases fit TRBD2. The CDR3 is 17 residues long. The V segment lost 0 bases and the J segment 4 bases; nucleotides outside the gene matches: 7. Germline V CDR1 and CDR2: SGHTA, FQGNSA. The CDR3 nucleotides are TGTGCCAGCAGCTTAGCAGGAGCGGGAGTCCCCACCGGGGAGCTGTTTTTT. Translating it yields CASSLAGAGVPTGELFF.

CDR3 in DNA: TGTGCCAGCAGCTTAGCGGGGGGAACCACAGATACGCAGTATTTT. Encoded protein: CASSLAGGTTDTQYF. This chain links TRBV7-9 with TRBJ2-3, with D tentatively TRBD2 (6 bases). V was cut by 0 bases and J by 2 bases, with 9 bases left in between. CDR3 size: 15 residues. The germline V gene encodes CDR1 SEHNR and CDR2 FQNEAQ (reference sequence).

Worth noting for this clone: The germline gene is not matched at one end of the junction; a read error may be the cause. J is TRBJ2-5 and V is TRBV7-7; possibly TRBD2 for D (5 bases). The germline CDR1 and CDR2 sequences are SSHAT and FNYEAQ (reference sequence). The CDR3 consists of 17 residues. CDR3 nucleotides: TGTGCTAGCAGCTTGATGGGGAGACGGCAAAGGCGAGAGACCCAGTACTTC. This translates into CASSLMGRRQRRETQYF.

CDR3 in DNA: TGCGCCAGCAGCCCAACGCCCGGGACAGATACGCAGTATTTT. It encodes CASSPTPGTDTQYF. The genes are TRBV5-1 and TRBJ2-3; D remains ambiguous. The germline gives CDR1 SGHRS, CDR2 YFSETQ. This CDR3 is 14 amino acids long. The germline V and J ends were trimmed by 4 bases and 3 bases, with 12 bases remaining between them. The full variable domain, with the rest looked up from reference TRBV5-1 and TRBJ2-3, is KAGVTQTPRYLIKTRGQQVTLSCSPISGHRSVSWYQQTPGQGLQFLFEYFSETQRNKGNFPGRFSGRQFSNSRSEMNVSTLELGDSALYLCASSPTPGTDTQYFGPGTRLTVL.

The chain is built from TRBV9 and TRBJ1-4; unclear D gene. V was clipped by 3 bases and J by 7 bases, with 19 bases between them. CDR3 length equals 16 residues. Germline-derived CDR1 and CDR2 are SGDLS and YYNGEE. DNA for the CDR3: TGTGCCAGCAGCGCACAATCAGGAAACTTGGGTGAAAAACTGTTTTTT. Translated, it gives CASSAQSGNLGEKLFF. The variable domain in full, with the rest retrieved from reference TRBV9 and TRBJ1-4, is DSGVTQTPKHLITATGQRVTLRCSPRSGDLSVYWYQQSLDQGLQFLIQYYNGEERAKGNILERFSAQQFPDLHSELNLSSLELGDSALYFCASSAQSGNLGEKLFFGSGTQLSVL.

The chain recombines TRBV10-3 with TRBJ2-3; perhaps TRBD1 as D (5 bases). The CDR3 has 12 amino acids. Germline CDR1 and CDR2: ENHRY and SYGVKD. V shed 9 bases and J shed 0 bases, with 7 bases lying between them. The DNA of the CDR3 is TGTGCCATGCAGGGAAGCACAGATACGCAGTATTTT. Residues: CAMQGSTDTQYF.

J is TRBJ1-1 and V is TRBV6-1, with a weak D call TRBD1 (5 bases). This CDR3 has 13 amino acids. Trimming removed 7 bases at V and 4 bases at J, with 13 bases between. Germline V lookup: CDR1 MNHNS, CDR2 SASEGT. In nucleotides, the CDR3 is TGTGCCAGCACGCAGGGCCGTGGCACTGAAGCTTTCTTT. Translation: CASTQGRGTEAFF.

This clone has only one observation. The gene calls are TRBV28 and TRBJ1-2; 8 positions agree with TRBD1. CDR3 length equals 16 residues. The V gene's germline CDR1 is MDHEN and CDR2 SYDVKM. V shed 5 bases, J shed 5 bases, and the junction held 13 bases outside the gene matches. CDR3 protein: CASSPLGQGRGYGYTF. CDR3 DNA sequence: TGTGCCAGCAGTCCCCTTGGACAGGGTAGGGGTTATGGCTACACCTTC.

The chain links TRBV2 to TRBJ1-1, with 9 positions matching TRBD1. CDR1 SNHLY and CDR2 FYNNEI come from the germline V gene. The length of the CDR3 is 15 residues. J was trimmed by 3 bases and V by 8 bases; bases with no gene match: 10. The CDR3 sequence: CASQNVQGAYTEAFF. Here the CDR3 DNA reads TGTGCCAGCCAGAACGTACAGGGGGCATACACTGAAGCTTTCTTT.

This clone has only one observation. This rearrangement joins TRBV5-1 to TRBJ2-7; 9 bases align to TRBD1. This CDR3 spans 14 amino acids. The V and J ends lost 3 bases and 5 bases, in that order; junction bases with no gene match: 6. Germline values: CDR1 SGHRS, CDR2 YFSETQ. The CDR3 loop is CASSWGQGKDEQYF. CDR3 sequence (DNA): TGCGCCAGCAGCTGGGGACAGGGAAAGGACGAGCAGTACTTC.

The V gene is TRBV7-2, the J gene TRBJ1-5; D may be TRBD1 (5 bases). The germline CDR1 and CDR2 sequences are SGHTA and FQGNSA. CDR3 size: 13 residues. V was pared by 3 bases and J by 5 bases, with 8 bases between. The CDR3 spells CASSFIRDQPQHF. The CDR3 DNA reads as TGTGCCAGCAGCTTTATCAGGGATCAGCCCCAGCATTTT.

This clone was seen a handful of times. CDR3 DNA: TGTGCCAGCAGCTTTTCGGGTTCCTATAATTCACCCCTCCACTTT. Its translation is CASSFSGSYNSPLHF. The chain uses TRBV11-2 and TRBJ1-6, with D unclear. Trimming left V 3 bases short and J 1 base short, with 7 bases between. CDR1 SGHAT and CDR2 FQNNGV come from the germline V gene. The CDR3 totals 15 residues.

V gene TRBV7-9 combines with J gene TRBJ2-7; the match to TRBD1 covers 7 bases. After removal of 7 bases from V and 3 bases from J, the junction contained 9 bases not matched to a gene. This CDR3 has 14 amino acids. Germline lookup yields CDR1 SEHNR and CDR2 FQNEAQ (reference sequence). The CDR3 region is CASTTATGSYEQYF. In nucleotides, the CDR3 is TGTGCCAGCACCACCGCGACAGGGAGCTACGAGCAGTACTTC.

The chain uses TRBV5-1 and TRBJ2-7; D is undetermined. V was shortened by 5 bases and J by 7 bases, with 13 bases between the two germline ends. The CDR3 consists of 12 residues. Per the germline V gene, CDR1 is SGHRS and CDR2 is YFSETQ. The DNA of the CDR3 is TGCGCCAGCAGGGTAGTTCGTGGTGAGCAGTACTTC. Its translation: CASRVVRGEQYF.

The chain recombines TRBV30 with TRBJ2-2; D possibly corresponds to TRBD1 (6 bases). V lost 2 bases, J lost 5 bases, and 12 bases lay in between. The CDR3 extends over 14 amino acids. CDR1 and CDR2 (germline): GTSNPN, SVGIG (reference sequence). CDR3 in DNA: TGTGCCTGGAGTAGGGGGAGTGGAACCGGGGAGCTGTTTTTT. Its protein is CAWSRGSGTGELFF. Filled out from reference TRBV30 and TRBJ2-2, the complete variable domain reads SQTIHQWPATLVQPVGSPLSLECTVEGTSNPNLYWYRQAAGRGLQLLFYSVGIGQISSEVPQNLSASRPQDRQFILSSKKLLLSDSGFYLCAWSRGSGTGELFFGEGSRLTVL.

Comment on this clone: At one end the junction does not follow the germline gene, possibly because of a read error. V usage is TRBV5-6 and J usage is TRBJ1-2; D is perhaps TRBD1 (6 bases). CDR1 and CDR2 (germline): SGHDT, YYEEEE. The CDR3 contains 13 residues. CDR3 amino acids: CASSFWDLDSSYF. Here the CDR3 DNA reads TGTGCCAGCAGCTTTTGGGATCTGGACAGCAGCTACTTC.

V usage is TRBV7-9 and J usage is TRBJ1-6; 8 bases are a match to TRBD1. The CDR3 is 14 amino acids. CDR1 and CDR2 from the germline V gene are SEHNR and FQNEAQ (reference sequence). J was trimmed by 10 bases and V by 6 bases; bases with no gene match: 8. Written as DNA, the CDR3 is TGTGCCAGCAGTACCGGGACAGGATTCTCACCCCTCCACTTT. It is translated as CASSTGTGFSPLHF.

On this clone: This sample also contains other DNA sequences that code for the same CDR3. The rearrangement joins TRBV9 to TRBJ2-7; 11 bases are a match to TRBD2. The trim removed 0 bases at V and 3 bases at J, leaving 2 bases unmatched. The CDR3 runs to 15 residues. Germline V lookup: CDR1 SGDLS, CDR2 YYNGEE. In nucleotides, the CDR3 is TGTGCCAGCAGCGTAGGCACTAGCGGGGGCTACGAGCAGTACTTC. As protein: CASSVGTSGGYEQYF.

DNA for the CDR3: TGTGCCAGCAGCTTAGCCGGAGTAGGTGTGCAGTACTTC. This sequence encodes CASSLAGVGVQYF. The chain has TRBV11-2 and TRBJ2-7; D unclear. The CDR3 spans 13 residues. V lost 1 base to trimming and J lost 9 bases, with 13 bases between them. In germline, CDR1 is SGHAT, CDR2 FQNNGV.

The chain links TRBV19 to TRBJ2-7; weak D call: TRBD2 (6 bases). CDR3 length: 15 amino acids. Germline CDR1 and CDR2: LNHDA and SQIVND (reference sequence). The ends were cut back, 10 bases at V and 0 bases at J, with 19 bases in the middle. This CDR3 reads CATKTGTPSSYEQYF. CDR3 coding DNA: TGTGCCACAAAAACCGGGACTCCGAGCTCCTACGAGCAGTACTTC.

This chain joins TRBV29-1 and TRBJ2-1; D is perhaps TRBD1 (5 bases). Germline V gene lookup returns CDR1 SQVTM and CDR2 ANQGSEA. The CDR3 totals 11 residues. CDR3 bases: TGCACCCACCTGCAGGGTGGTGAGCAGTTCTTC. This gives the protein CTHLQGGEQFF.

The chain recombines TRBV5-6 with TRBJ1-5; D might be TRBD1 (5 bases). Trimming removed 4 bases at V and 1 base at J, with 21 bases between. In germline, CDR1 is SGHDT, CDR2 YYEEEE. The CDR3 length is 18 residues. The DNA of the CDR3 is TGTGCCAGCAGCCCCCTAAAAGAAAGGACACAAAGCAATCAGCCCCAGCATTTT. It is translated as CASSPLKERTQSNQPQHF. Full variable domain (rest looked up from reference TRBV5-6 and TRBJ1-5): DAGVTQSPTHLIKTRGQQVTLRCSPKSGHDTVSWYQQALGQGPQFIFQYYEEEERQRGNFPDRFSGHQFPNYSSELNVNALLLGDSALYLCASSPLKERTQSNQPQHFGDGTRLSIL.

The chain is built from TRBV28 and TRBJ1-1; 7 nucleotides line up with TRBD1. Germline trimming cut 6 bases from V and 2 bases from J; bases unmatched to any gene: 6. The CDR3 is 14 residues long. The germline gives CDR1 MDHEN, CDR2 SYDVKM. CDR3 nucleotides: TGTGCCAGCAGGGCCCAGGGGGGAAACACTGAAGCTTTCTTT. Translation gives CASRAQGGNTEAFF.

In its sample, this clone was seen a few times. The chain is built from TRBV4-1 and TRBJ2-1, with 9 bases identical to TRBD1. The germline V gene has CDR1 MGHRA and CDR2 YSYEKL. After removal of 4 bases from V and 3 bases from J, the junction contained 4 bases not matched to a gene. The CDR3 sequence is 15 residues long. The CDR3 here is CASSRDRVDYNEQFF. Here the CDR3 DNA reads TGCGCCAGCAGCCGGGACAGGGTCGACTACAATGAGCAGTTCTTC.

The chain recombines TRBV28 with TRBJ1-2, with 8 nucleotides matching TRBD1. The junction had 9 bases not matched to a gene; V was cut back by 8 bases and J by 4 bases. The CDR3 extends over 14 amino acids. Germline values: CDR1 MDHEN, CDR2 SYDVKM. This CDR3 is CASRSGTGLYGYTF. In nucleotides, the CDR3 is TGTGCCAGCCGTTCCGGGACAGGTCTCTATGGCTACACCTTC.

This chain links TRBV6-5 with TRBJ2-7, with 10 positions matching TRBD2. V was clipped by 0 bases and J by 3 bases; unmatched bases: 5. Germline V CDR1 and CDR2: MNHEY, SVGAGI. This CDR3 has 16 residues. The CDR3 protein is CASSYSLAGGVYEQYF. CDR3 coding DNA: TGTGCCAGCAGTTACTCGTTAGCGGGGGGCGTCTACGAGCAGTACTTC.

J is TRBJ2-7 and V is TRBV29-1; no clear D. Trimming cost V 2 bases and J 0 bases, with 14 bases left between them. The CDR3 has 15 amino acids. Germline CDR1 reads SQVTM; CDR2 reads ANQGSEA. The CDR3 nucleotides are TGCAGCGTTGAAAACGTAACTACCTACTCCTACGAGCAGTACTTC. Translated, it gives CSVENVTTYSYEQYF.

The V call is TRBV6-5, the J call TRBJ1-6; 8 nucleotides agree with TRBD1. The germline CDR1 and CDR2 sequences are MNHEY and SVGAGI. The junction had 1 base not matched to a gene; V was cut back by 6 bases and J by 6 bases. The CDR3 length is 13 residues. In DNA, the CDR3 is TGTGCCAGCAGCGACAGGGGTAATTCACCCCTCCACTTT. Protein product: CASSDRGNSPLHF.

V is TRBV14 and J is TRBJ2-7, with 7 bases matching TRBD2. This CDR3 has 14 residues. CDR1 and CDR2 from the germline V gene are SGHDN and FVKESK. V lost 3 bases, J lost 1 base, and 3 bases stayed unmatched. CDR3 DNA: TGTGCCAGCAGCCATGCGGGAGTGTCCTACGAGCAGTACTTC. Translation gives CASSHAGVSYEQYF.

The J gene is TRBJ2-2, the V gene TRBV11-2; perhaps TRBD1 as D (5 bases). Per germline, CDR1 SGHAT and CDR2 FQNNGV. Trimming removed 2 bases from V and 7 bases from J, with 20 bases in between. The CDR3 consists of 17 residues. The CDR3 sequence: CASSLIWTQVSLGELFF. The CDR3 DNA sequence: TGTGCCAGCAGCTTAATTTGGACACAAGTCTCACTCGGGGAGCTGTTTTTT.

The chain has TRBV28 and TRBJ2-7; 8 nucleotides agree with TRBD1. Losses at the gene ends were 4 bases for V and 4 bases for J; bases not matched to a gene: 15. The CDR3 length is 17 residues. CDR1 is MDHEN and CDR2 is SYDVKM in the germline V gene. The CDR3 bases are TGTGCCAGCAGTTCCCCTAACCCCGGGACAGGAGGATACGAGCAGTACTTC. Protein sequence: CASSSPNPGTGGYEQYF.